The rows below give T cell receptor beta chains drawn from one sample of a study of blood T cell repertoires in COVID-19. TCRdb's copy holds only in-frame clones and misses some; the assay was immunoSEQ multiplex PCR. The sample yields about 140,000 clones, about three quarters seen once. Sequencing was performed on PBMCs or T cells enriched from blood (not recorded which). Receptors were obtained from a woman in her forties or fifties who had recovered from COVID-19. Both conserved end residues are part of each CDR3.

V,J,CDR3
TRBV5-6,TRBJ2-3,CASSSGLPTDTQYF
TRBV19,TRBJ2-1,CASSMEDSLNPYNEQFF
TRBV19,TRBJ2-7,CASSIGLTLAGAYEQYF
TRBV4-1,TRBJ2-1,CASSQDPREPSYNEQFF
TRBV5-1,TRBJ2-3,CASSNPQAISGDTQYF
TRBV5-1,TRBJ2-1,CASSGDSGMEQFF
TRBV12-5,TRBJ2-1,CASARVGLAANEQFF
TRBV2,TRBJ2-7,CASSATGVYEQYF
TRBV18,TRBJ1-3,CASSYSGTGYSGNTIYF
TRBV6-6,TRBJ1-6,CASLVTVSGPLHF
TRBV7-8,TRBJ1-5,CASSSRTGQTTYSNQPQHF
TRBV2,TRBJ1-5,CASSDEGSNQPQHF
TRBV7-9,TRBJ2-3,CASSLEQADHQYF
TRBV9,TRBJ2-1,CASSAPSGGSYNEQFF
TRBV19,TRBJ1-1,CASTPTRMNTEAFF
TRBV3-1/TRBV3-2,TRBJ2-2,CASSQDSVTGELFF
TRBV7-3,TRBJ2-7,CASSPGAQPYYEQYF
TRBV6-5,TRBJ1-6,CASRTGYNSPLHF
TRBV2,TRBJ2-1,CASGGTGTYNEQFF
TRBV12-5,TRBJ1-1,CASGLITRGKGLNTEAFF
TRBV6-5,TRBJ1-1,CASSTSGNTEAFF
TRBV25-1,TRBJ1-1,CASRNVRQASTGDEAFF
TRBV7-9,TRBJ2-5,CASSLRGGRETQYF
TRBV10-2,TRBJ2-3,CASSEPPVDTQYF
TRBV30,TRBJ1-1,CAWSVQGLGAFF
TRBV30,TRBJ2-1,CAWSSVVGNEQFF
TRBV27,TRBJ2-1,CASSLSASREYQFF
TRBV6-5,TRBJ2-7,CASSRVGWPTYEQYF
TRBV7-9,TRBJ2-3,CASSSTPLHGDTQYF
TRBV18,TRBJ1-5,CASSLSRQPQHF
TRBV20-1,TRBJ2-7,CSASEAGGPYEQYF
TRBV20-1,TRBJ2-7,CSARAFDEQYF
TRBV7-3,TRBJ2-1,CASSLTFSGLADEQFF
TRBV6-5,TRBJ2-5,CAPKPRSGETQYF
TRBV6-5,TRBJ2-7,CASSEAAYEQYF
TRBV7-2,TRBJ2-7,CASSLRLAGSHEQYF
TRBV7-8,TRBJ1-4,CASSDRETNEKLFF
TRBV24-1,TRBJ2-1,CATSDSTALNEQFF
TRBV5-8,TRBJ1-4,CASSPGTGSREKLFF
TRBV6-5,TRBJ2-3,CASSLVSTDTQYF
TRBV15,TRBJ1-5,CATSRDPTGADQPQHF
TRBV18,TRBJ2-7,CASSPGPTYEQYF
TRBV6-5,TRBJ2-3,CASSFGQSTDTQYF
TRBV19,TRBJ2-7,CASRDSGSLYEQYF
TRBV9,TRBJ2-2,CASSVRGLGENTGELFF
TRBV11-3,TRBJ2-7,CASSFGGQGSYEQYF
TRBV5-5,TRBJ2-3,CASSPSGDTQYF
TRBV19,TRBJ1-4,CASSYRATNEKLFF